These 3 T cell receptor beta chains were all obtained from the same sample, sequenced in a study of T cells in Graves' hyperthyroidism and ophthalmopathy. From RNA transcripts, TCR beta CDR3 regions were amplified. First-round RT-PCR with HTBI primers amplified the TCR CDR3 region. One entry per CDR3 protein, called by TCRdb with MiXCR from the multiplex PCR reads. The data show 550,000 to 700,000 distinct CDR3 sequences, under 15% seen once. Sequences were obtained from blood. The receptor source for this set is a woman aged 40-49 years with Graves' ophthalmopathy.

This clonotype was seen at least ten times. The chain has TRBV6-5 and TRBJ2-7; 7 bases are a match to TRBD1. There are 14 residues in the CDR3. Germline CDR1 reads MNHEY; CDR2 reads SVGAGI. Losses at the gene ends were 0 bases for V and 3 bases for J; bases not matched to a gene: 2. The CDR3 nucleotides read TGTGCCAGCAGTTACTCACAGGGGTACTACGAGCAGTACTTC. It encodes CASSYSQGYYEQYF.

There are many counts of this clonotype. CDR3 in DNA: TGTGCCAGCAGCTCCGGACTAGCGGGAGATCCTTGGAACGAGCAGTACTTC. It is translated as CASSSGLAGDPWNEQYF. The rearrangement links TRBV6-2 or TRBV6-3 to TRBJ2-7; 13 bases map to TRBD2. After removal of 6 bases from V and 5 bases from J, the junction contained 13 bases not matched to a gene. The V gene's germline CDR1 is MNHEY and CDR2 SVGEGT. The CDR3 length is 17 residues.

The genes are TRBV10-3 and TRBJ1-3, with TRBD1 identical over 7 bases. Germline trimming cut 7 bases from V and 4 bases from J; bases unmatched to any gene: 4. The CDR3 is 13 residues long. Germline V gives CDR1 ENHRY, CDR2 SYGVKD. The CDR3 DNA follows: TGTGCCATCAACTCGGGACAGGGAAACACCATATATTTT. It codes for CAINSGQGNTIYF.